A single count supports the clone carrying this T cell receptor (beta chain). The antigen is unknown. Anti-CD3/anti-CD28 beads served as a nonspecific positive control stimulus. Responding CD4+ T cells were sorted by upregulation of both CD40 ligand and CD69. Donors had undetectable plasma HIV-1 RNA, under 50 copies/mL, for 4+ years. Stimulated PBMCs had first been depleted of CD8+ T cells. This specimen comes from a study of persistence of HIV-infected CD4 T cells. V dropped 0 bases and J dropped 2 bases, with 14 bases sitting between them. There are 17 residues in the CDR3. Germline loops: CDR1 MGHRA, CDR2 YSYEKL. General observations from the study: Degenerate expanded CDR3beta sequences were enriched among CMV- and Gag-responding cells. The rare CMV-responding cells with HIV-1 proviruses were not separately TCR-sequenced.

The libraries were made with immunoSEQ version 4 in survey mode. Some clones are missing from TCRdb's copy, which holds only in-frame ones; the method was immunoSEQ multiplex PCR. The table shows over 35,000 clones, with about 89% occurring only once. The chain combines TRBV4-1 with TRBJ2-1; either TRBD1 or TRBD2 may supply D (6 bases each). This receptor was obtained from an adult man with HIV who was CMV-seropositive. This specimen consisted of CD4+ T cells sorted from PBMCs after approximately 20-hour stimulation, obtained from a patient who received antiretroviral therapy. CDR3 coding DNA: TGCGCCAGCAGCCAAGAATGGGGGCGGGGCCCCTACAATGAGCAGTTCTTC. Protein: CASSQEWGRGPYNEQFF.